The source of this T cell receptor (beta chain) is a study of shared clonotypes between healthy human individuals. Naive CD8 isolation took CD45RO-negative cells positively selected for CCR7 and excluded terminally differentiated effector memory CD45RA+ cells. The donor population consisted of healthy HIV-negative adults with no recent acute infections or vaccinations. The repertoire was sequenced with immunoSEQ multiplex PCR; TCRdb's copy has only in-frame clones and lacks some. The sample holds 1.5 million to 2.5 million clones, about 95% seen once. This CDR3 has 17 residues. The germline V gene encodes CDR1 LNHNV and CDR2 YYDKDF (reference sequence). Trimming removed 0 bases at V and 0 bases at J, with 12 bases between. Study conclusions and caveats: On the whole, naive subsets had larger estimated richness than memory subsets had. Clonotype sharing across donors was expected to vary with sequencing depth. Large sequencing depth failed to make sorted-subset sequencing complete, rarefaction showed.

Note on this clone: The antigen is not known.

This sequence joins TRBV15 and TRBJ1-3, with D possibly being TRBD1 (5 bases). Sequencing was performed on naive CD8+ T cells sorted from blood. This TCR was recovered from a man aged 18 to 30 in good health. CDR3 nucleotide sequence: TGTGCCACCAGCAGAGATTTGGGGGGGTACTCTGGAAACACCATATATTTT. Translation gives CATSRDLGGYSGNTIYF.